The clone carrying this T cell receptor (beta chain) was seen once. These data come from a study of blood T cell repertoires in COVID-19. Generated by immunoSEQ multiplex PCR, the TCRdb table keeps only in-frame clones and is missing some. Of 200,000 to 250,000 clones in the sample, approximately 86% are singletons; the top ten hold about 3%. Germline-derived CDR1 and CDR2 are LGHNA and YNFKEQ. The CDR3 extends over 16 amino acids. V was trimmed by 0 bases and J by 5 bases, leaving 13 bases between them. Input material: peripheral blood. The J gene is TRBJ1-4, the V gene TRBV4-2, with D possibly being TRBD1 (6 bases). The receptor's source is a woman younger than 45 who had recovered from COVID-19. CDR3 nucleotide sequence: TGTGCCAGCAGCCAAGACGCAGGGGCAGGGAATGAAAAACTGTTTTTT. It specifies CASSQDAGAGNEKLFF.